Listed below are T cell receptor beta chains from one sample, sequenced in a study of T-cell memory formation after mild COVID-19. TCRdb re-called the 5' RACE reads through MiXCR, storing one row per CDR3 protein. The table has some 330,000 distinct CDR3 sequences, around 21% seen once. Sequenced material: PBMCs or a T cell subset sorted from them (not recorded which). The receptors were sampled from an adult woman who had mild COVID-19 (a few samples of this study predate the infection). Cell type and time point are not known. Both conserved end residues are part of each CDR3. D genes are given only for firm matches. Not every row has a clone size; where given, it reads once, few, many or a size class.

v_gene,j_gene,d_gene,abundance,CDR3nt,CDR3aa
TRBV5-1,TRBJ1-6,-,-,TGCGCCAGCAGCCGTAGGACCGTCGATAATTCACCCCTCCACTTT,CASSRRTVDNSPLHF
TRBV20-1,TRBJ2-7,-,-,TGCAGTGCCCGTGACAGTGTCTCCTACGAGCAGTACTTC,CSARDSVSYEQYF
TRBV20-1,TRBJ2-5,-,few,TGCAGTGCTAGAGCTATCCGGACAGAGAGGACCCAAGAGACCCAGTACTTC,CSARAIRTERTQETQYF
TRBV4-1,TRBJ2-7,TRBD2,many,TGCGCCAGCAGCCAAGAGCCGGGACTAGCGGGCGAGCAGTACTTC,CASSQEPGLAGEQYF
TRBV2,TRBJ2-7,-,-,TGTGCCAGCTGGGCGGGCGGCGCCTACGAGCAGTACTTC,CASWAGGAYEQYF
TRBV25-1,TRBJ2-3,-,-,TGTGCCAGCAGTGAACAGGGTGATACGCAGTATTTT,CASSEQGDTQYF
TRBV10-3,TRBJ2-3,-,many,TGTGCCATCAGTGAGACGGCGGGACAGCTTAGCACAGATACGCAGTATTTT,CAISETAGQLSTDTQYF
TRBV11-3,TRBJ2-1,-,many,TGTGCCAGCAGCCTCGAGCCGAATGAGCAGTTCTTC,CASSLEPNEQFF
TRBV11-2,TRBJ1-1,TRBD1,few,TGTGCCAGCAGCGGGATTGGACAGGGACAGAACACTGAAGCTTTCTTT,CASSGIGQGQNTEAFF
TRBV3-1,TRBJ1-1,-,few,TGTGCCAGCAGCCAAGACCCAAGGGGAGGTACTGAAGCTTTCTTT,CASSQDPRGGTEAFF
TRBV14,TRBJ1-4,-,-,TGTGCCAGCAGCCAAGATGAAAAACTGTTTTTT,CASSQDEKLFF
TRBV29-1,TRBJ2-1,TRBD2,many,TGCAGCGTTGTTAAGTTGGGGACTAGCGGGGGAAACAATGAGCAGTTCTTC,CSVVKLGTSGGNNEQFF
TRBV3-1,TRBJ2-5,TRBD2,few,TGTGCCAGCAGCCCCGGGGGGGCAATAGGGGAGACCCAGTACTTC,CASSPGGAIGETQYF
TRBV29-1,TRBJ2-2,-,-,TGCAGCCTACGGTTTGCCGGGGAGCTGTTTTTT,CSLRFAGELFF
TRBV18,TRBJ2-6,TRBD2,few,TGTGCCAGCTCACCAGCTAGCGGGAGACTTGGGGCCAACGTCCTGACTTTC,CASSPASGRLGANVLTF
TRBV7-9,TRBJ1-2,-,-,TGTGCCAGCAGCTTACCCATTAATGGCTACACCTTC,CASSLPINGYTF
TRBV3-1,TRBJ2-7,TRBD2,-,TGTGCCAGCAGCCTGATCCGGTTGCGGGAGGGCCCTCTGTACGAGCAGTACTTC,CASSLIRLREGPLYEQYF
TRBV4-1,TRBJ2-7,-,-,TGCGCCAGCAGCCGGGTCCACGGGGACTCCTACGAGCAGTACTTC,CASSRVHGDSYEQYF
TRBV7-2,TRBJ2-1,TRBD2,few,TGTGCCAGCAGCTTAACTGCGGGAGGGCCACATGAGCAGTTCTTC,CASSLTAGGPHEQFF
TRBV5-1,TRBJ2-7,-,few,TGCGCCAGCAGCCCCGAGGGGGTTACCTACGAGCAGTACTTC,CASSPEGVTYEQYF
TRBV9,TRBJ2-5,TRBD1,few,TGTGCCAGCAGCGCCAGGACAGGGCGTGATGAGACCCAGTACTTC,CASSARTGRDETQYF
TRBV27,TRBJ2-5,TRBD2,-,TGTGCCAGCAGGCGGACTAGCGGGGGGACCCAGTACTTC,CASRRTSGGTQYF